This T cell receptor (beta chain) was sequenced in a study of cytomegalovirus exposure and HLA in healthy donors. Each donor was healthy, and each was a bone marrow donor. PCR involved 60 Vbeta and 13 Jbeta primers. In the original workflow: Unique TCR beta chains numbered approximately 80 million in a later analysis, with around 11 million shared. Sequenced by immunoSEQ multiplex PCR; TCRdb stores in-frame clones only, minus some. From that table come the V and J calls and clone size; the DNA was used to work out D and trimming. The sample records some 98,000 clones, approximately 9% being singletons. The sample comprised PBMCs. The source of this sequence is a man aged 50 or older in good health and CMV-seropositive.

CDR3 nucleotides: TGTGCCATCAGGACCCCTACTGCAGCGGGAGGGCCCTCTATCGGGGAGCTGTTTTTT. It encodes CAIRTPTAAGGPSIGELFF. The chain uses TRBV10-3 and TRBJ2-2; 10 bases match TRBD2. The V segment lost 6 bases and the J segment 7 bases; nucleotides outside the gene matches: 20. The CDR3 consists of 19 residues. The V gene's germline CDR1 is ENHRY and CDR2 SYGVKD.